One and the same sample provided the 23 T cell receptor beta chains below, sequenced in a study of blood T cell repertoires in COVID-19. Profiled with immunoSEQ multiplex PCR; TCRdb holds only in-frame clones, not every one. The data contain just over 650,000 clones, about nine tenths of them seen just once; the ten biggest clones take up under 0.3%. Sequences were obtained from peripheral blood. The receptors were sampled from a woman aged 18-29 years with acute or convalescent COVID-19.

V usage is TRBV9 and J usage is TRBJ2-3; 10 bases line up with TRBD2. After removal of 1 base from V and 0 bases from J, the junction contained 14 bases not matched to a gene. This CDR3 has 20 residues. Germline V lookup: CDR1 SGDLS, CDR2 YYNGEE. The CDR3 DNA follows: TGTGCCAGCAGCGTACCTACCTACCTCCTAGCGGGGGACAGCACAGATACGCAGTATTTT. Amino acid sequence: CASSVPTYLLAGDSTDTQYF.

The chain employs TRBV15 and TRBJ1-1, with 8 bases lining up with TRBD1. Looked up from germline, CDR1 is LNHNV and CDR2 is YYDKDF (reference sequence). CDR3 length: 14 amino acids. Trimming cost V 3 bases and J 4 bases; bases outside gene matches: 4. The DNA of the CDR3 is TGTGCCACCAGCAGTGGACAGGGAGGCACTGAAGCTTTCTTT. Amino acids: CATSSGQGGTEAFF.

This clone was seen just once. This chain uses TRBV30 with TRBJ1-2; no firm D call. V lost 6 bases and J lost 0, with 11 bases in between. The CDR3 sequence is 13 residues long. CDR1 is GTSNPN, CDR2 SVGIG, per germline (reference sequence). The DNA of the CDR3 is TGTGCCTGCGAGGAGGGTTCTAACTATGGCTACACCTTC. Protein product: CACEEGSNYGYTF.

The V gene is TRBV19, the J gene TRBJ1-3; 8 positions agree with TRBD1. The CDR3 covers 15 residues. V lost 3 bases to trimming and J lost 2 bases; unmatched junction nucleotides: 3. Germline CDR1 is LNHDA and CDR2 is SQIVND (reference sequence). In DNA, the CDR3 is TGTGCCAGTAGTATTTCCAGGGGGCCTGGAAACACCATATATTTT. This encodes CASSISRGPGNTIYF.

The V and J genes are TRBV6-5 and TRBJ2-7; 8 bases line up with TRBD1. This CDR3 is 14 amino acids long. Looked up from germline, CDR1 is MNHEY and CDR2 is SVGAGI. J gave up 6 bases and V 6 bases, and 10 bases lay outside the gene matches. The chain's CDR3 is CASRLGQGIGEQYF. The CDR3 nucleotides are TGTGCCAGCAGACTAGGACAGGGTATCGGCGAGCAGTACTTC.

The gene calls are TRBV6-6 and TRBJ2-1; possibly TRBD2 for D (5 bases). The CDR3 is 15 residues long. The germline V gene encodes CDR1 MNHNY and CDR2 SVGAGI (reference sequence). V lost 0 bases, J lost 4 bases, and 10 bases lay in between. The CDR3 protein is CASSYSRGEYNEQFF. The CDR3 DNA follows: TGTGCCAGCAGTTACTCCCGGGGAGAATACAATGAGCAGTTCTTC.

The genes are TRBV5-6 and TRBJ1-1; D is undetermined. This CDR3 is 16 amino acids long. The germline V gene encodes CDR1 SGHDT and CDR2 YYEEEE. The V and J ends lost 4 bases and 1 base respectively, with 17 bases between them. The CDR3 here is CASSPQRLTANTEAFF. CDR3 DNA: TGTGCCAGCAGCCCACAACGTTTAACCGCGAACACTGAAGCTTTCTTT.

The gene calls are TRBV24-1 and TRBJ2-1; 10 positions agree with TRBD2. With 2 bases clipped from V and 4 bases from J, the junction kept 1 base outside the gene matches. The germline CDR1 and CDR2 sequences are KGHDR and SFDVKD. CDR3 length equals 15 residues. This chain's CDR3 is CATSDSTSGYNEQFF. CDR3 bases: TGTGCCACCAGTGATTCGACTAGCGGGTACAATGAGCAGTTCTTC.

This clone was detected only a few times. The chain couples TRBV6-5 to TRBJ1-2, with D hard to call. Germline V gene sequence: CDR1 MNHEY, CDR2 SVGAGI. The CDR3 has 13 amino acids. The V and J ends lost 4 bases and 4 bases respectively, with 10 bases between them. The CDR3 DNA is TGTGCCAGCAGTTCTTACATCCTCTATGGCTACACCTTC. It translates to CASSSYILYGYTF.

This clone has just one count. The chain has TRBV6-5 and TRBJ1-5, with 9 positions matching TRBD1. The germline gives CDR1 MNHEY, CDR2 SVGAGI. V was clipped by 5 bases and J by 5 bases; unmatched bases: 1. The CDR3 has 13 amino acids. CDR3 in amino acids: CASSRTGDQPQHF. The CDR3 bases are TGTGCCAGCAGTCGGACAGGGGATCAGCCCCAGCATTTT.

V and J are TRBV7-8 and TRBJ1-6; the match to TRBD1 covers 10 bases. Unmatched junction bases numbered 5, after V lost 4 bases and J lost 14 bases. Germline V gene data show CDR1 as SGHVS and CDR2 as FQNEAQ. The CDR3 length is 13 residues. The CDR3 DNA sequence: TGTGCCAGCAGCTCAAGGGACAGGGGAACCCTCCACTTT. The encoded protein is CASSSRDRGTLHF.

The chain is built from TRBV19 and TRBJ2-7; unclear D gene. The CDR3 is 16 amino acids. Between the trimmed V and J ends, which lost 3 bases and 0 bases, there was a span of 15 bases. The V gene's germline CDR1 is LNHDA and CDR2 SQIVND (reference sequence). This chain's CDR3 is CASSMRYEKSSYEQYF. The CDR3 coding sequence is TGTGCCAGTAGTATGAGATACGAGAAGAGCTCCTACGAGCAGTACTTC.

The rearrangement links TRBV5-1 to TRBJ2-7, with D unclear. V was cut by 3 bases and J by 3 bases, with 7 bases left in between. This CDR3 comprises 12 residues. CDR1 and CDR2 from the germline V gene are SGHRS and YFSETQ. The CDR3 is CASSSTFYEQYF. The CDR3 DNA sequence: TGCGCCAGCAGCTCTACCTTCTACGAGCAGTACTTC. Full variable domain (remainder filled in from reference TRBV5-1 and TRBJ2-7): KAGVTQTPRYLIKTRGQQVTLSCSPISGHRSVSWYQQTPGQGLQFLFEYFSETQRNKGNFPGRFSGRQFSNSRSEMNVSTLELGDSALYLCASSSTFYEQYFGPGTRLTVT.

The CDR3 nucleotides read TGCAGCGTTGACGGACAGGGCGGTGGCATTCAGTACTTC. Translation gives CSVDGQGGGIQYF. V is TRBV29-1 and J is TRBJ2-4; 8 bases agree with TRBD1. With 3 bases clipped from V and 9 bases from J, the junction kept 7 bases outside the gene matches. Germline V gene sequence: CDR1 SQVTM, CDR2 ANQGSEA. The CDR3 spans 13 residues.

This clone showed up just a few times. The chain couples TRBV3-1 (or the pseudogene TRBV3-2) to TRBJ1-1; 7 positions agree with TRBD1. The CDR3 is 14 amino acids. Germline values: CDR1 LGHDT, CDR2 YNNKEL (reference sequence). Unmatched junction bases numbered 10, after V lost 7 bases and J lost 5 bases. Written as DNA, the CDR3 is TGTGCCAGCACGCGACAGGGAGGCAAAACTGAAGCTTTCTTT. Translated, it gives CASTRQGGKTEAFF.

The chain carries TRBV4-3 and TRBJ1-5; D unclear. This CDR3 comprises 13 residues. Per germline, CDR1 LGHNA and CDR2 YSLEER. The germline V and J ends were trimmed by 1 base and 4 bases, with 5 bases remaining between them. The CDR3 DNA is TGCGCCAGCAGCCAAGCTATTAATCAGCCCCAGCATTTT. It codes for CASSQAINQPQHF.

This chain uses TRBV28 with TRBJ2-2; tentative D call: TRBD2 (6 bases). Germline-derived CDR1 and CDR2 are MDHEN and SYDVKM. The CDR3 covers 16 residues. The germline V and J ends were trimmed by 5 bases and 1 base, with 14 bases remaining between them. In nucleotides, the CDR3 is TGTGCCAGCAGTCTAACTCGGGACTGGAACACCGGGGAGCTGTTTTTT. It codes for CASSLTRDWNTGELFF.

The CDR3, as DNA: TGTGCCAGCTCACGAAATGTGGAGAGTGAAGCTTTCTTT. It translates to CASSRNVESEAFF. V is TRBV18 and J is TRBJ1-1; the D is unclear. Germline CDR1 reads KGHSH; CDR2 reads LQKENI. V was cut by 4 bases and J by 7 bases, with 13 bases left in between. The CDR3 has 13 amino acids.

Comments on this clone: The sample holds other DNA sequences that translate to the same CDR3. The chain links TRBV5-6 to TRBJ1-5; TRBD1 might be the D (6 bases). The CDR3 loop spans 14 amino acids. Germline V gives CDR1 SGHDT, CDR2 YYEEEE. The V gene lost 4 bases and the J gene lost 0 bases, with 8 bases spanning the gap. The CDR3 here is CASSQGYSNQPQHF. CDR3 nucleotide sequence: TGTGCCAGCAGCCAGGGGTATAGCAATCAGCCCCAGCATTTT. Full variable domain (remainder filled in from reference TRBV5-6 and TRBJ1-5): DAGVTQSPTHLIKTRGQQVTLRCSPKSGHDTVSWYQQALGQGPQFIFQYYEEEERQRGNFPDRFSGHQFPNYSSELNVNALLLGDSALYLCASSQGYSNQPQHFGDGTRLSIL.

This chain uses TRBV15 with TRBJ1-2; no clear D. Germline V CDR1 and CDR2: LNHNV, YYDKDF (reference sequence). Trimming took off 1 base at V and 3 bases at J, with 6 bases between the two ends. The CDR3 covers 13 residues. The CDR3 sequence: CATSRGADYGYTF. CDR3 nucleotides: TGTGCCACCAGCAGAGGAGCCGACTATGGCTACACCTTC.

The chain links TRBV20-1 to TRBJ2-4; perhaps TRBD1 as D (5 bases). The CDR3 covers 15 residues. CDR1 and CDR2 (germline): DFQATT, SNEGSKA (reference sequence). Deletions cut 3 bases from V and 3 bases from J, with 15 bases between. In DNA, the CDR3 is TGCAGTGCTAGTTTTGGGGCCTTGGTCAAAAACATTCAGTACTTC. Protein product: CSASFGALVKNIQYF.

This chain uses TRBV11-2 with TRBJ1-2, with D maybe TRBD1 (6 bases). The ends were cut back, 1 base at V and 8 bases at J, with 20 bases in the middle. The CDR3 is 16 amino acids. CDR1 SGHAT and CDR2 FQNNGV come from the germline V gene. CDR3 residues: CASSLGGGRYASGYTF. DNA of the CDR3: TGTGCCAGCAGCTTAGGGGGGGGCAGGTACGCTAGCGGCTACACCTTC.

This clone occurred once. The chain carries TRBV25-1 and TRBJ1-1, with no clear D. Trimming pared 4 bases from V and 4 bases from J, leaving 10 bases between. This CDR3 has 13 residues. The germline CDR1 and CDR2 sequences are MGHDK and SYGVNS. CDR3 protein: CASSGDMFTEAFF. In nucleotides, the CDR3 is TGTGCCAGCAGTGGAGACATGTTCACTGAAGCTTTCTTT.